A selection of T cell receptor beta chains follows, all from one sample in a study of cytomegalovirus exposure and HLA in healthy donors. Sequencing used immunoSEQ multiplex PCR; TCRdb keeps in-frame clones, though not all of them. The profile covers 95,000 to 100,000 clones, with roughly 85% appearing a single time and about 3.9% taken by the ten largest. The sequencing input was PBMCs. All receptors derive from a man aged 25-45 years in good health and CMV-seronegative. Each CDR3 is given with its conserved first and last residue. The D gene is left open where the match is weak. The size of a clone is reported for some rows only, either as once, few or many, or as a class for expanded clones.

NA,17,TRBJ1-5,TRBV18,NA,TGTGCCAGCTCACCTTCCCCCTTCGACAAAGGTGGTCAGCCCCAGCATTTT,CASSPSPFDKGGQPQHF
NA,12,TRBJ2-5,TRBV7-9,NA,TGTGCCAGCAGCCGGGTTTATGAGACCCAGTACTTC,CASSRVYETQYF
NA,15,TRBJ2-1,TRBV9,NA,TGTGCCAGCAGCGTAGCGTGGAGGGGGCACAATGAGCAGTTCTTC,CASSVAWRGHNEQFF
few,14,TRBJ2-1,TRBV2,TRBD1,TGTGCCAGCAGTGCCAGGACAGGCTCGAATGAGCAGTTCTTC,CASSARTGSNEQFF
NA,17,TRBJ2-1,TRBV4-2,TRBD2,TGTGCCAGCAGCCAGTGGTCCGGGACTAGGACACACAATGAGCAGTTCTTC,CASSQWSGTRTHNEQFF
NA,15,TRBJ2-1,TRBV15,NA,TGTGCCACCAGCACCGGGAGCAACTCCTACAATGAGCAGTTCTTC,CATSTGSNSYNEQFF
once,14,TRBJ2-3,TRBV12-5,TRBD1,TGTGCTAGTGGTCCGGGACAGGGAACAGATACGCAGTATTTT,CASGPGQGTDTQYF
NA,16,TRBJ1-1,TRBV10-3,NA,TGTGCCATCAGTGCAGCGATCGGACGGGGGAACACTGAAGCTTTCTTT,CAISAAIGRGNTEAFF
NA,14,TRBJ1-1,TRBV2,TRBD1,TGTGCCAGCAGACTGGACAGGGGGGACACTGAAGCTTTCTTT,CASRLDRGDTEAFF
NA,18,TRBJ1-5,TRBV27,NA,TGTGCCAGCAGTCCATCACCTGGACAGATACATAGCAATCAGCCCCAGCATTTT,CASSPSPGQIHSNQPQHF
NA,16,TRBJ2-7,TRBV7-9,NA,TGTGCCAGCAGCTTCGTTGGTGGAGTCGGCTCCTACGAGCAGTACTTC,CASSFVGGVGSYEQYF
NA,16,TRBJ1-5,TRBV18,TRBD1,TGTGCCAGCTCAGGACAGGGTCCTCCTAGCAATCAGCCCCAGCATTTT,CASSGQGPPSNQPQHF
NA,15,TRBJ2-3,TRBV9,TRBD1,TGTGCCAGCAGCGTAGAGGGACAGAGCACAGATACGCAGTATTTT,CASSVEGQSTDTQYF
NA,13,TRBJ2-7,TRBV10-3,TRBD2,TGTGCCATCGAGGGACTAGCGGGAGGGGAGCAGTACTTC,CAIEGLAGGEQYF
once,14,TRBJ1-2,TRBV30,NA,TGTGCCTGGAGTCAGGGTAAATTTAGGGATGGCTACACCTTC,CAWSQGKFRDGYTF
NA,12,TRBJ2-7,TRBV27,NA,TGTGCCAGCAGTTTACTCGGTTACGAGCAGTACTTC,CASSLLGYEQYF
NA,15,TRBJ1-5,TRBV7-8,NA,TGTGCCAGCAGCTCCTTCGGAGGGGAGGATCAGCCCCAGCATTTT,CASSSFGGEDQPQHF
NA,11,TRBJ2-1,TRBV11-2,NA,TGTGCCAGCAGCCGCCAGGTTGAGCAGTTCTTC,CASSRQVEQFF
once,13,TRBJ1-2,TRBV10-3,NA,TGTGCCATCAGGGACAGTGCTAACTATGGCTACACCTTC,CAIRDSANYGYTF
NA,16,TRBJ2-5,TRBV15,NA,TGTGCCACCAGCAGAGATAAAGTCCAGCTAGGGGGGACCCAGTACTTC,CATSRDKVQLGGTQYF
NA,14,TRBJ2-3,TRBV28,TRBD2,TGTGCCAGCACCTCCCCAACATTTAGCGGGAGTACGGGTTTT,CASTSPTFSGSTGF
NA,15,TRBJ2-2,TRBV11-3,TRBD1,TGTGCCAGCAGCTCATACAGGGGTGACACCGGGGAGCTGTTTTTT,CASSSYRGDTGELFF
NA,12,TRBJ2-2,TRBV12-5,TRBD2,TGTAAGGCTAGCGGTAACACCGGGGAGCTGTTTTTT,CKASGNTGELFF
NA,14,TRBJ1-5,TRBV2,TRBD1,TGTGCCAGCAATGGACAGGGAACCATTCAGCCCCAGCATTTT,CASNGQGTIQPQHF